The 6 T cell receptor beta chains listed next were all sequenced from one sample in a study of control samples from healthy donors and cancer patients. Assay used: immunoSEQ multiplex PCR; TCRdb lists only in-frame clones, some missing. The sample lists under 95,000 clones, around 84% occurring once. Sequencing input: blood. The receptor source for this set is a man aged 45-65 years in good health.

J is TRBJ1-1 and V is TRBV25-1; D is possibly TRBD1 (6 bases). CDR1 and CDR2 (germline): MGHDK, SYGVNS. CDR3 size: 16 residues. The ends were cut back, 1 base at V and 5 bases at J, with 17 bases in the middle. The CDR3 is CASSESHQGLGTEAFF. In nucleotides, the CDR3 is TGTGCCAGCAGTGAATCACACCAGGGGTTGGGGACTGAAGCTTTCTTT.

The V and J genes are TRBV4-1 and TRBJ1-2; D not certain. Trimming took off 4 bases at V and 4 bases at J, with 13 bases between the two ends. The CDR3 loop spans 14 amino acids. Germline CDR1 is MGHRA and CDR2 is YSYEKL. The CDR3 coding sequence is TGCGCCAGCAGCCGACCGGACGGCCTCTATGGCTACACCTTC. This encodes CASSRPDGLYGYTF.

The chain links TRBV11-3 to TRBJ2-3; possibly TRBD2 for D (5 bases). V was cut by 0 bases and J by 1 base, with 11 bases left in between. Germline V gives CDR1 SGHNT, CDR2 YENEEA. The CDR3 extends over 16 amino acids. As DNA, the CDR3 is TGTGCCAGCAGCTTAGAGGGAGTGAGTGGCACAGATACGCAGTATTTT. It encodes CASSLEGVSGTDTQYF.

The gene calls are TRBV18 and TRBJ1-6; 8 nucleotides match TRBD1. This CDR3 has 15 residues. The junction had 4 bases not matched to a gene; V was cut back by 3 bases and J by 6 bases. Germline CDR1 reads KGHSH; CDR2 reads LQKENI. In nucleotides, the CDR3 is TGTGCCAGCTCACCCGACAGGGGACTTAATTCACCCCTCCACTTT. The encoded protein is CASSPDRGLNSPLHF.

The CDR3 DNA follows: TGTGCCAGCAGTTACTCGCAGGGAAGCGAGCAGTACTTC. Amino acids: CASSYSQGSEQYF. The V and J genes are TRBV6-2 or TRBV6-3 and TRBJ2-7, with D possibly being TRBD1 (5 bases). Germline CDR1 reads MNHEY; CDR2 reads SVGEGT. The CDR3 covers 13 residues. V gave up 0 bases and J gave up 6 bases, with 9 bases separating them.

V is TRBV6-5 and J is TRBJ1-6; the D is unclear. The CDR3 contains 13 residues. V shed 0 bases and J shed 10 bases, with 7 bases lying between them. Germline CDR1 and CDR2: MNHEY and SVGAGI. The CDR3 spells CASSYSGISPLHF. The CDR3 DNA reads as TGTGCCAGCAGTTACTCGGGGATATCACCCCTCCACTTT.